This T cell receptor beta chain was sequenced during a study of T cell clonotyping in hematopoietic cell transplantation. On this clone itself: Antigen specificity is unknown.

Assay: immunoSEQ multiplex PCR; the TCRdb copy retains only in-frame clones and omits some. The sample records 9,500 to 12,000 clones, 89% being singletons. Study-wide results and limits: Recipient TCR diversity dropped after transplant; expanded clonotypes rose from day 30 to 180.

The CDR3 totals 15 residues. CDR1 MNHEY and CDR2 SMNVEV come from the germline V gene (reference sequence). J lost 3 bases, V lost 6 bases, and 10 bases had no gene match. This sequence originates from a male patient aged 55 to 70 who had an allogeneic stem cell transplant from an unrelated donor, so the T cells may come from the graft donor. Some clones in this sample may be carry-over from other donors' samples. Here the sequenced sample was PBMCs, taken 180 days after allogeneic stem cell transplant. This chain links TRBV27 with TRBJ2-5, with 7 bases fitting TRBD1. CDR3 sequence: CASSPVGQKKETQYF. CDR3 bases: TGTGCCAGCAGCCCGGTGGGACAGAAAAAAGAGACCCAGTACTTC.